Listed below are T cell receptor beta chains from one sample, sequenced in a study of identical twins. Using its own MiXCR run on the 5' RACE reads, TCRdb lists one record per CDR3 protein. The sample shows hundreds of thousands of distinct CDR3 sequences, roughly 6.6% of them seen only once. These data were also filed under a second study, of yellow fever vaccine responses in identical twins.

Sequenced: PBMCs. The receptor set was obtained from a woman aged 18-29 years in good health. Each CDR3 is given with its conserved first and last residue. The D gene is left open where the match is weak. Part of the rows lack a size; the others show once, few, many or a class for expanded clones.

clone size | J gene | D gene | V gene | CDR3 DNA | CDR3 protein
- | TRBJ2-3 | - | TRBV28 | TGTGCCAGCAGATCGACAGGCGCCCCGAAAGGGGATACGCAGTATTTT | CASRSTGAPKGDTQYF
few | TRBJ1-2 | - | TRBV28 | TGTGCCAGCAGTTTTATTAGTTTGGGGGCGCGAGGTCTCACCTTC | CASSFISLGARGLTF
many | TRBJ1-3 | - | TRBV12-3/TRBV12-4 | TGTGCCAGCAGTTTATTTGCAGGGCGGGGAAACACCATATATTTT | CASSLFAGRGNTIYF
few | TRBJ2-3 | - | TRBV6-1 | TGTGCCAGCAGTGAAGATCCAGAAAACACAGATACGCAGTATTTT | CASSEDPENTDTQYF
many | TRBJ2-1 | - | TRBV12-3/TRBV12-4 | TGTGCCAGCAGTTTCCGTGGGCGGGAAGATGAGCAGTTCTTC | CASSFRGREDEQFF
many | TRBJ2-1 | - | TRBV9 | TGTGCCAGCAGCAGGGGTACCTACAATGAGCAGTTCTTC | CASSRGTYNEQFF
- | TRBJ1-1 | - | TRBV20-1 | TGCAGTGTCTTTCGGGTGACTGAAGCTTTCTTT | CSVFRVTEAFF
few | TRBJ2-3 | - | TRBV4-1 | TGCGCCAGCAGCCAAGAAGGTGAGGCGGATACGCAGTATTTT | CASSQEGEADTQYF
- | TRBJ2-7 | TRBD1 | TRBV7-9 | TGTGCCAGCAGCTATCCGGGACAGGGGGCGCCCGAGCAGTACTTC | CASSYPGQGAPEQYF
- | TRBJ1-3 | - | TRBV5-1 | TGCGCCAGCAGCTTGGGCAGGGGCTACGGAAACACCATATATTTT | CASSLGRGYGNTIYF
few | TRBJ2-4 | TRBD2 | TRBV4-1 | TGCGCCAGCAGCCTAACGCTGGAGCGGGGAAAAAACATTCAGTACTTC | CASSLTLERGKNIQYF
few | TRBJ1-1 | - | TRBV28 | TGTGCCAGCGTTGGGTCGATCACTGAAGCTTTCTTT | CASVGSITEAFF
many | TRBJ2-3 | - | TRBV28 | TGTGCCAGCAGTTTACGGGACCCAGGCACAGATACGCAGTATTTT | CASSLRDPGTDTQYF
- | TRBJ2-6 | - | TRBV4-1 | TGCGCCAGCAGCCAAGATGGGGGGCTGCGGGCCAACGTCCTGACTTTC | CASSQDGGLRANVLTF
- | TRBJ2-7 | TRBD1 | TRBV20-1 | TGCAGTGCTAGGATCGGCAGGGGGCCGTCCTACGAGCAGTACTTC | CSARIGRGPSYEQYF
- | TRBJ2-5 | TRBD2 | TRBV5-1 | TGCGCCAGCAGCTTAATAGCGGGGCAAGAGACCCAGTACTTC | CASSLIAGQETQYF
- | TRBJ2-2 | - | TRBV6-1 | TGTGCCAGCGGAACTCCAGGGAATAAGATCGGGGAGCTGTTTTTT | CASGTPGNKIGELFF
- | TRBJ2-5 | - | TRBV5-6 | TGTGCCAGCAGCTTGCGCTGGACTGGCGGGCAAGAGACCCAGTACTTC | CASSLRWTGGQETQYF
few | TRBJ2-7 | - | TRBV20-1 | TGCAGTGCTAGATATCGGGACGGGGGACCCGTCGGGTACGAGCAGTACTTC | CSARYRDGGPVGYEQYF